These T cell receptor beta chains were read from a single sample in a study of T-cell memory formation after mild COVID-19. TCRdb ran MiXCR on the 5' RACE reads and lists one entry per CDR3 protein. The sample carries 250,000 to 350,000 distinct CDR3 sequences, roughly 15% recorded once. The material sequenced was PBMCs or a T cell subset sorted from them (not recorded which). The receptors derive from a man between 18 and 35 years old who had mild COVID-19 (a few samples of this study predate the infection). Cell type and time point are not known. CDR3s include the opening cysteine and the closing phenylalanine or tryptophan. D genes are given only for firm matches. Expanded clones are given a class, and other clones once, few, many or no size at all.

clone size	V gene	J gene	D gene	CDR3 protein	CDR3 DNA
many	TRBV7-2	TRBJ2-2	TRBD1	CASSSRTGTGELFF	TGTGCCAGCAGCTCGAGGACAGGCACCGGGGAGCTGTTTTTT
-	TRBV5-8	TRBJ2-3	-	CASSSGSTSTADTQYF	TGTGCCAGCAGCTCTGGGAGTACTAGCACCGCAGATACGCAGTATTTT
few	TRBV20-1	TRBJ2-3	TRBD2	CSASELAGGHVSQYF	TGCAGTGCTAGTGAACTAGCGGGGGGGCACGTTTCGCAGTATTTT
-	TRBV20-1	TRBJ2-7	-	CSARGGGYEQYF	TGCAGTGCGAGGGGGGGAGGCTACGAGCAGTACTTC
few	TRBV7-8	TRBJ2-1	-	CASSLARKFNEQFF	TGTGCCAGCAGCTTAGCGCGCAAGTTCAATGAGCAGTTCTTC
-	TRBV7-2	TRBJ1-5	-	CASSLLQGGNQPQHF	TGTGCCAGCAGCTTACTACAGGGCGGCAATCAGCCCCAGCATTTT
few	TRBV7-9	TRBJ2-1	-	CASSLVVRLDEQFF	TGTGCCAGCAGCTTAGTAGTTCGACTGGATGAGCAGTTCTTC
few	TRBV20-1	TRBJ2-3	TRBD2	CSASGRAGRGDTQYF	TGCAGTGCCTCTGGTAGAGCGGGGAGGGGAGATACGCAGTATTTT
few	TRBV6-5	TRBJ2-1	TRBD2	CASSSPLGSGGVNEQFF	TGTGCCAGCAGTTCCCCCCTCGGTAGCGGGGGGGTCAATGAGCAGTTCTTC
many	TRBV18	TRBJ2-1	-	CASSPRDYNEQFF	TGTGCCAGCTCACCTAGAGATTACAATGAGCAGTTCTTC
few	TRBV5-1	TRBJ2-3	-	CASSFAGSSTDTQYF	TGCGCCAGCAGCTTTGCAGGGAGCTCCACAGATACGCAGTATTTT
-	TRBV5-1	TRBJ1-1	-	CASSPGTTGEAFF	TGCGCCAGCAGCCCAGGGACTACCGGTGAAGCTTTCTTT
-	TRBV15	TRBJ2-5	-	CATSRQGSETQYF	TGTGCCACCAGCAGGCAGGGATCAGAGACCCAGTACTTC
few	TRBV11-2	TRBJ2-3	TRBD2	CASSLGAGVITDTQYF	TGTGCCAGCAGCTTAGGAGCGGGGGTTATCACAGATACGCAGTATTTT
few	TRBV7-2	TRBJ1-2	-	CASSLRRLNPNYGYTF	TGTGCCAGCAGCTTAAGGCGGCTGAACCCTAACTATGGCTACACCTTC
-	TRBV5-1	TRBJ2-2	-	CASGGRTYTGELFF	TGCGCCAGCGGGGGACGGACTTACACCGGGGAGCTGTTTTTT
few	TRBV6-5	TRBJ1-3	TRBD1	CASRRTGGLYAGNTIYF	TGTGCCAGCAGAAGGACAGGGGGACTCTACGCAGGAAACACCATATATTTT
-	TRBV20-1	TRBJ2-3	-	CSARTPSDTQYF	TGCAGTGCTAGAACTCCTTCAGATACGCAGTATTTT
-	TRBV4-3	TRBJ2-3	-	CASSQLPTGTDTQYF	TGCGCCAGCAGCCAACTTCCAACGGGCACAGATACGCAGTATTTT
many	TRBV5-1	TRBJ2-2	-	CASSLSLAGELFF	TGCGCCAGCAGCTTGTCGCTGGCCGGGGAGCTGTTTTTT
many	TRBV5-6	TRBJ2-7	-	CASSVGDGPYEQYF	TGTGCCAGCAGCGTTGGGGACGGACCCTACGAGCAGTACTTC
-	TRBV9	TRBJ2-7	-	CASSVNWHSRSYEQYF	TGTGCCAGCAGCGTAAATTGGCACTCGAGGAGCTACGAGCAGTACTTC
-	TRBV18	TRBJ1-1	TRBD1	CASSGQSNTEAFF	TGTGCCAGCTCGGGACAGTCGAACACTGAAGCTTTCTTT
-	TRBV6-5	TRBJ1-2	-	CASSYSGVDWDPYGYTF	TGTGCCAGCAGTTACTCGGGGGTTGATTGGGATCCTTATGGCTACACCTTC
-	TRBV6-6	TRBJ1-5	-	CASSPWGGQSQPQHF	TGTGCCAGCAGTCCGTGGGGAGGGCAAAGTCAGCCCCAGCATTTT
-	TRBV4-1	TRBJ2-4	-	CASSMLAGLNIQYF	TGCGCCAGCAGTATGCTAGCCGGGTTAAACATTCAGTACTTC
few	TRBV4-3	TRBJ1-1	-	CASSQDFGAPEAFF	TGCGCCAGCAGCCAAGATTTCGGGGCGCCTGAAGCTTTCTTT
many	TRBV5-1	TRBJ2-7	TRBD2	CASSLVAGEAYEQYF	TGCGCCAGCAGCTTGGTAGCGGGGGAAGCCTACGAGCAGTACTTC
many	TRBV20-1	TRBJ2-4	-	CSARVAGIGDF	TGCAGTGCTAGAGTTGCGGGGATAGGAGACTTC
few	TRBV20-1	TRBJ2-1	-	CSVLTGNEQFF	TGCAGTGTTTTGACTGGGAATGAGCAGTTCTTC
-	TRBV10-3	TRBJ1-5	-	CAISTDPWGQPQHF	TGTGCCATCAGTACCGACCCATGGGGTCAGCCCCAGCATTTT
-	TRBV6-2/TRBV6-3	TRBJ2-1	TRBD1	CASSYLTGAFF	TGTGCCAGCAGTTACTTGACAGGGGCGTTCTTC
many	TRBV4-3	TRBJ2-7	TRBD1	CASSQDPGGQGHEQYF	TGCGCCAGCAGCCAAGATCCGGGGGGACAGGGGCACGAGCAGTACTTC
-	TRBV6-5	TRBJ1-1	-	CASSYTARNTEAFF	TGTGCCAGCAGTTACACAGCTAGGAACACTGAAGCTTTCTTT
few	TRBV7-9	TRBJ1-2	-	CASSPVRVNFGYTF	TGTGCCAGCAGCCCAGTGCGGGTTAATTTTGGCTACACCTTC
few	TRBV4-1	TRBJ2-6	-	CASSQAAGANVLTF	TGCGCCAGCAGCCAAGCGGCTGGGGCCAACGTCCTGACTTTC
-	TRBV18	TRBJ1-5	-	CASSPQVNQPQHF	TGTGCCAGCTCACCACAGGTGAATCAGCCCCAGCATTTT
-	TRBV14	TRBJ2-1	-	CASSRLRTLSEQFF	TGTGCCAGCAGCCGGTTGCGGACCCTCAGCGAGCAGTTCTTC
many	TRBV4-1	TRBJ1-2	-	CASSGYRENYGYTF	TGCGCCAGCAGCGGATACAGGGAGAACTATGGCTACACCTTC
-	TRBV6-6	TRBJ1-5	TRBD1	CASRPGGLQPQHF	TGTGCCAGCAGGCCAGGGGGCCTTCAGCCCCAGCATTTT
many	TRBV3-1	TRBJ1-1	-	CASSSPTVNTEAFF	TGTGCCAGCAGCAGCCCGACAGTGAACACTGAAGCTTTCTTT
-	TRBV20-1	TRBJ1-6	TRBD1	CSAAGGYYNSPLHF	TGCAGTGCGGCAGGGGGCTACTATAATTCACCCCTCCACTTT
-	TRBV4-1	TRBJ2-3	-	CASSQRASAGAADTQYF	TGCGCCAGCAGCCAACGTGCGTCCGCTGGGGCGGCAGATACGCAGTATTTT
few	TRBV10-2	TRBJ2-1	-	CASSEGRNEQFF	TGCGCCAGCAGTGAGGGACGCAATGAGCAGTTCTTC
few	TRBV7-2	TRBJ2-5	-	CASSPGGRQETQYF	TGTGCCAGCAGCCCGGGGGGCAGACAAGAGACCCAGTACTTC
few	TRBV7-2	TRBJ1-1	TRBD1	CASSGVDRGKDFF	TGTGCCAGCAGCGGGGTCGACAGGGGGAAGGATTTCTTT